Included here is one TCR beta chain sequence, with context. The record originates from a study of blood T cell repertoires in COVID-19. Study information: T cells, B-cell-depleted T cells, or PBMCs provided the cDNA or gDNA that served as material.

The CDR3 is made up of 16 amino acids. Germline V lookup: CDR1 SGHVS, CDR2 FNYEAQ. Trimming cost V 5 bases and J 2 bases; bases outside gene matches: 8. Original processing methods: Reference gene primer amplification yielded estimated nucleated cell counts. Libraries were prepared by immunoSEQ multiplex PCR; TCRdb keeps only in-frame clonotypes and omits some of them. The V and J calls and clone size come from that table; D and trimming were worked out from the DNA. The sample shows over 200,000 clones, approximately 90% of them seen only once. The sample consisted of peripheral blood. The J gene is TRBJ1-3, the V gene TRBV7-6; 8 bases are a match to TRBD1. This clonotype was sampled from a woman aged 40 to 50 who had recovered from COVID-19. The CDR3: CASSPPGTGAGNTIYF. CDR3 nucleotides: TGTGCCAGCAGCCCACCGGGGACAGGCGCTGGAAACACCATATATTTT. Full variable domain (missing parts from reference TRBV7-6 and TRBJ1-3): GAGVSQSPRYKVTKRGQDVALRCDPISGHVSLYWYRQALGQGPEFLTYFNYEAQQDKSGLPNDRFSAERPEGSISTLTIQRTEQRDSAMYRCASSPPGTGAGNTIYFGEGSWLTVV.